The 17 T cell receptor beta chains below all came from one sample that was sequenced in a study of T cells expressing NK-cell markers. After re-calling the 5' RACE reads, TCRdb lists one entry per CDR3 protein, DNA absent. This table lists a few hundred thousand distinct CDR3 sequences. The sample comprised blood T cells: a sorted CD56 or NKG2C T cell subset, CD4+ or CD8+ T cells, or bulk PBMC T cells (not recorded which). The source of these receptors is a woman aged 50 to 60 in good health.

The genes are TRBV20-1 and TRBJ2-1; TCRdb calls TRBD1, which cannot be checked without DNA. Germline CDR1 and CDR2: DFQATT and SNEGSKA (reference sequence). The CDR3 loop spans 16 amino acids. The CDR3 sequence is CSARLPGGLRYNEQFF.

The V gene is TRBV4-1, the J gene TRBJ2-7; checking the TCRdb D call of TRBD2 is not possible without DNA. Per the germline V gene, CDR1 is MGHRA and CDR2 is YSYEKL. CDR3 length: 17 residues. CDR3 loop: CASSQVVSSGVYYEQYF.

CDR3 loop: CASSLSTSDTGELFF. The rearrangement joins TRBV5-5 to TRBJ2-2. This CDR3 spans 15 amino acids. Germline V gene sequence: CDR1 SGHKS, CDR2 YYEKEE (reference sequence).

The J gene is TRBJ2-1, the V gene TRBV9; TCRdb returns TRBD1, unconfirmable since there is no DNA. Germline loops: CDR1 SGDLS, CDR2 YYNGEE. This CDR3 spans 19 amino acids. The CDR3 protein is CASSVGGTDYTQGYNEQFF.

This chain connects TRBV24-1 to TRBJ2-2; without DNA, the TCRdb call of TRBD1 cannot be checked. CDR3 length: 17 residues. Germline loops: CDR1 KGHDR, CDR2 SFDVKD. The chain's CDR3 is CATSPVGGQSNTGELFF.

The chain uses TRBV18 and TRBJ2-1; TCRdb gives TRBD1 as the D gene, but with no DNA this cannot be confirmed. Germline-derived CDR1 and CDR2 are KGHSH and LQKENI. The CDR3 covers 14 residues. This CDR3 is CASSPTGQGYEQFF. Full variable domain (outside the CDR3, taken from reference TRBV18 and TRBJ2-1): NAGVMQNPRHLVRRRGQEARLRCSPMKGHSHVYWYRQLPEEGLKFMVYLQKENIIDESGMPKERFSAEFPKEGPSILRIQQVVRGDSAAYFCASSPTGQGYEQFFGPGTRLTVL.

The chain's CDR3 is CASSQRATNTEAFF. This chain links TRBV12-3 or TRBV12-4 with TRBJ1-1. CDR3 length equals 14 residues.

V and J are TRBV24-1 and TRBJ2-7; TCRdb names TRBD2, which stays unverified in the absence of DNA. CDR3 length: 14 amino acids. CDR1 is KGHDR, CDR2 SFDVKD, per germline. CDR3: CATSSSGSSYEQYF.

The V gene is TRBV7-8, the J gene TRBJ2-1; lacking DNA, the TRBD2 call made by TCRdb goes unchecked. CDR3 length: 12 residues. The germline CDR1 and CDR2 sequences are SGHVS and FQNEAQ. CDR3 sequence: CASSPNDQREFF.

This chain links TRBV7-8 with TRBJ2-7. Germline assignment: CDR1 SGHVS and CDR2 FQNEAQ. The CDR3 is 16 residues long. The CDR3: CASSLRSSLETGEQYF.

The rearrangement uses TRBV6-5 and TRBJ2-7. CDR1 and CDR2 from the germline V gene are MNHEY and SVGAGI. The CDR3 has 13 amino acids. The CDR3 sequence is CASSYVGLGEQYF.

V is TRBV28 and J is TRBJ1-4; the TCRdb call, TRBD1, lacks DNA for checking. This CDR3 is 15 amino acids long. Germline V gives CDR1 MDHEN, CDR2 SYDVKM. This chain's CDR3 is CASSPPSLLNEKLFF.

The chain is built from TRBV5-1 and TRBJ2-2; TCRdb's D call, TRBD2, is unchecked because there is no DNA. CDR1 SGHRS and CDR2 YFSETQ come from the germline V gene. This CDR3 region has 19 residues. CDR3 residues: CASSYPSGSGRSNTGELFF. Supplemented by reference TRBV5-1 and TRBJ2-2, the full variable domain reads KAGVTQTPRYLIKTRGQQVTLSCSPISGHRSVSWYQQTPGQGLQFLFEYFSETQRNKGNFPGRFSGRQFSNSRSEMNVSTLELGDSALYLCASSYPSGSGRSNTGELFFGEGSRLTVL.

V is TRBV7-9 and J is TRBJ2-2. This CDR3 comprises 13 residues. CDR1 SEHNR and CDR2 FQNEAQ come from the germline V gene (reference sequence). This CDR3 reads CASSFPRTGELFF.

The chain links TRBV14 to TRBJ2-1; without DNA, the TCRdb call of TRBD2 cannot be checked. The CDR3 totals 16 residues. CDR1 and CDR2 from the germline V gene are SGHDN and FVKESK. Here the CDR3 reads CASSRRLAGVLNEQFF.

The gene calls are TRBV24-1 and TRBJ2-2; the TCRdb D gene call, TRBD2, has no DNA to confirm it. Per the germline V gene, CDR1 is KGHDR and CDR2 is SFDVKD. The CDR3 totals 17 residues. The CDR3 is CATSDLSGTGPVGELFF.

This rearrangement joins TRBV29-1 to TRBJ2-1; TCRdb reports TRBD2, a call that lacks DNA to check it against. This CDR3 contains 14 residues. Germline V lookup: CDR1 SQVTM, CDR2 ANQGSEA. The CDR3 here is CSVPGTTRNGEQFF.